This paragraph reports one TCR beta chain. No antigen is known for it. This record comes from a study of cytomegalovirus exposure and HLA in healthy donors. Broader study findings: In a later analysis, around 18,000 TCR beta sequences were associated with HLA alleles at 0.05 false discovery rate.

Primers for the PCR totalled 60 Vbeta and 13 Jbeta. Assay used: immunoSEQ multiplex PCR; TCRdb lists only in-frame clones, some missing. The repertoire consists of about 130,000 clones, with roughly 80% occurring once and the leading ten covering 1.2%. The V end was cut by 3 bases, the J end by 11 bases, with 22 bases between. The CDR3 is 16 residues long. Germline V CDR1 and CDR2: SNHLY, FYNNEI. This clonotype was obtained from a female donor in good health and CMV-seronegative. The chain carries TRBV2 and TRBJ1-4; D might be TRBD1 (6 bases). Sequencing used PBMCs. The CDR3 region is CASSDRSGRGMKKLFF. CDR3 nucleotide sequence: TGTGCCAGCAGTGATAGGAGCGGCAGGGGAATGAAGAAACTGTTTTTT.